This T cell receptor (beta chain) was found in a study of cytomegalovirus exposure and HLA in healthy donors. Study-wide results and limits: Many donors carried some public TCRs, although rarity characterized most TCR sequences. Prior analysis indicated that the majority of TCR beta V segments exhibited productivity approximately 90% or approximately 30% of the time.

This CDR3 is 12 amino acids long. In germline, CDR1 is SGHDN, CDR2 FVKESK. Between the trimmed V and J ends, which lost 1 base and 11 bases, there was a span of 11 bases. Researchers ran the PCR with 60 Vbeta and 13 Jbeta primers. Produced via immunoSEQ multiplex PCR; TCRdb's table is partial and in-frame only. The table lists under 200,000 clones, 80% to 90% of them singletons. This clone was seen once. Antigen specificity is unknown. The rearrangement uses TRBV14 and TRBJ2-5; D unclear. Sample: PBMCs. This sequence originates from a young man in good health and CMV-seropositive. The CDR3 DNA is TGTGCCAGCAGCCAAGTTTGGAGTGAGCAGTACTTC. Its protein product is CASSQVWSEQYF.